This T cell receptor (beta chain) was sequenced during a study of T cell responses to AZD1222 COVID-19 vaccine. Turning to the study itself: Both about-4-week and about-12-week second-dose recipients were combined.

As for this clone: Its target is unknown.

The data were produced by immunoSEQ multiplex PCR, yet TCRdb's version contains in-frame clones alone and is incomplete. Among 89,000 or so clones listed, approximately 86% were seen once. Whole-study findings and limits: Spike-specific TCR breadth and depth both grew after two AZD1222 doses. There were repertoire samples only from the period after the peak T cell response. In the spike-specific TCR repertoire, nearly half reportedly target unmutated variant regions.

The CDR3 covers 13 residues. From germline, CDR1 is MDHEN and CDR2 SYDVKM. Trimming stripped 2 bases from V and 6 bases from J, with 5 bases between. This sequence was found in an adult in good health. The chain uses TRBV28 and TRBJ1-6, with D uncertain. The material sequenced was peripheral blood, taken on day 0 of AZD1222 vaccination. The CDR3 protein is CASSLPLNSPLHF. The CDR3 DNA reads TGTGCCAGCAGTTTACCCCTTAATTCACCCCTCCACTTT.